The entry that follows covers one T cell receptor (beta chain) sequence. Its antigen has not been determined. The sample holds no much larger clone one base away, and base qualities are not on file. V is trimmed back by 5 bases and J by 8 bases, and the junction contains 12 bases that no gene match accounts for. From cysteine to phenylalanine, the CDR3 is 14 amino acids long. The DNA shown is the 42-base CDR3, in frame from base 1. As encoded in the germline V gene, CDR1 is SGHRS while CDR2 is YFSETQ. This specimen's treatment or condition label, interpreted: roughly ten-day PBMC culture with coronavirus spike peptide pools or control peptides (ViraFEST assay). To expand antigen-specific T cells with peptide pools and then pick out the expanded clonotypes through TCR sequencing, the study relied on the ViraFEST assay. The convalescent patients' positive SARS-CoV-2 PCR tests fell between March and December 2020, which was before the Alpha, Beta and Delta variants emerged in the United States. PBMCs were cultured at a few million per well in IMDM supplemented with roughly 5% human AB serum and 8.5 to 10 IU/ml IL-2, with roughly 10 ug/ml peptide pools added. Half of the culture medium was replaced with fresh IL-2-containing medium on days 3 and 7. Once the cells had been in culture for over nine days, the EasySep CD4+ T cell isolation kit was used to isolate CD4+ T cells by negative selection. PBMCs were separated from whole blood using Ficoll-Paque Plus gradient centrifugation and then either used fresh or cryopreserved at -140C. Each culture condition was generally run in triplicate wells.

This sample stems from a study of vaccination and CD4 T cells after COVID-19 (dated by TCRdb to the early 2020s). About the full investigation: Convalescent patients had a positive SARS-CoV-2 result on nasal swab PCR, and of these patients, fewer than ten had mild disease and one had severe disease. Post-vaccine blood samples were collected a median of about 72 days after the second vaccine dose, ranging from about 12 to 241 days. Two doses of either the Pfizer-BioNTech BNT162b2 vaccine (n=8) or the Moderna mRNA-1273 vaccine (n=2) were administered to participants. For stimulating the cultures, overlapping spike peptide pools were used, derived from SARS-CoV-2 as well as from the common cold coronaviruses HCoV-NL63, HCoV-OC43 and HCoV-229E. The convalescent cohort comprised six males and four females, including two Hispanic individuals, seven Caucasians, two Asians and one multiracial person. Post-COVID blood samples were collected from convalescent patients a median of roughly 100 days after diagnosis, with a range of about 30 to 170 days. As controls, cultures received a CEFX viral epitope pool (the positive control), an HIV-1 Nef peptide pool (the negative control), or no peptide at all. In approximately eleven COVID-19 convalescent patients and a few infection-naive healthy vaccine recipients, the spike-specific CD4+ TCR repertoire before mRNA vaccination was compared with the repertoire after mRNA vaccination.

Beyond this particular receptor, the publication reports: The median number of SARS-CoV-2-reactive clonotypes rose from 20 to 25 after infection to a few dozen after vaccination, but the change was not significant. Relatively few convalescent patients were included in the study, and early timepoints after natural infection were not analyzed. Of the vaccine-specific clones found in convalescent patients, nearly all (304 of 307) were mono-reactive for SARS-CoV-2 spike instead of being cross-reactive with common cold coronaviruses. In convalescent patients, a median around 86% of post-vaccine SARS-CoV-2-reactive clones were detected only after vaccination, and vaccine-specific priming was suggested by this finding.

Preparation of the library involved PCR. DNA from cultured CD4+ T cells was subjected to TCR sequencing with the Oncomine TCR Beta short-read assay at the Johns Hopkins FTIC core. The QIAamp micro DNA kit was used to extract genomic DNA from the cultured CD4+ T cells. Oncomine TCR Beta libraries made from cultured CD4+ T cells were pooled using unique dual indexes and sequenced on an Illumina iSeq 100. As for how the authors treated the data: Non-productive sequences were filtered out, and CDR3s that did not start with C, did not end with F or W, or were shorter than 7 amino acids were discarded. Antigen-specific clonotypes were identified with the MANAFEST web application by comparing peptide-stimulated wells with reference and other culture wells. To be called positive, a clone needed an FDR below 0.05, an odds ratio above 5, and a productive frequency above 0.1% in at least two of three replicate wells. Cross-reactive clonotypes were defined as significantly expanded in both SARS-CoV-2 spike wells and at least one common cold coronavirus spike condition. Levenshtein distances (stringdist) and unrooted phylogenetic trees (ape) in R version 3.6.1 were used to assess CDR3 homology. The public reads were run again by TCRdb, first through fastp at Q25 and then through MiXCR, and only productive beta chains were kept. Identical CDR3 protein sequences are pooled into one entry, listed with their most common genes and DNA. What appears here as the V and J calls and clone size reflects TCRdb's work, not the paper's. Here the sample has about 20,000 distinct CDR3 sequences; 40% to 45% occur a single time. Around 3.2% of the sample comes from the top ten.

The receptor comes from a human donor who had recovered from COVID-19. The sample in question was CD4+ T cells from blood, cultured in vitro, obtained after SARS-CoV-2 vaccination. The sequence is built from TRBV5-1 and TRBJ1-2, with 7 middle bases fitting TRBD1. The CDR3 has the sequence CASRPSTGVEGYTF. The DNA sequence follows: TGCGCCAGCAGACCCTCTACAGGGGTCGAGGGCTACACCTTC. With the rest looked up from the reference TRBV5-1 and TRBJ1-2 genes rather than sequenced, the full variable domain is KAGVTQTPRYLIKTRGQQVTLSCSPISGHRSVSWYQQTPGQGLQFLFEYFSETQRNKGNFPGRFSGRQFSNSRSEMNVSTLELGDSALYLCASRPSTGVEGYTFGSGTRLTVV.